The present entry profiles one T cell receptor beta chain with its context. The sample comes from a study of blood T cell repertoires in COVID-19. This CDR3 comprises 16 residues. Only in-frame clones appear in the TCRdb table, and some are missing; sequencing was by immunoSEQ multiplex PCR. The sample shows some 530,000 clones, around nine tenths of them seen only once. This chain links TRBV21-1 with TRBJ2-1; whether TRBD1, the table's D call, matches the DNA was not checked. TRBV21-1 is deemed a pseudogene. This TCR was sampled from an older woman who had recovered from COVID-19. Material: PBMCs or T cells enriched from blood (not recorded which). The CDR3 sequence: CASSGRQENSYNEQFF. CDR3 DNA sequence: TGTGCCAGCAGCGGCCGACAGGAGAACTCCTACAATGAGCAGTTCTTC.